This T cell receptor beta chain was sequenced for a study of identical twins. The study's findings and limits: The presence of invariant MAIT and iNKT cells could partly confound analyses of zero-insertion sequences.

About this clonotype itself: Its antigen is not identified.

V lost 0 bases, J lost 5 bases, and 9 bases lay in between. CDR1 is SGHRS and CDR2 is YFSETQ in the germline V gene. The CDR3 covers 14 residues. TCRdb passed the 5' RACE reads through MiXCR, listing each CDR3 protein once. Of over 600,000 distinct CDR3 sequences listed, 21% are singletons. Separately, the same data were catalogued under a study of T cells expressing NK-cell markers. As reported in that work: Underlying the TCR beta repertoires were sorted CD3+CD56+NKG2C+, CD3+CD56+NKG2C- and CD3+CD56-NKG2C+ T cells. The authors restricted sorting to alpha-beta TCR T cells with an anti-gamma-delta TCR antibody in several experiments. In several donors, dominant clonotypes made up about 25-60.1% of CD3+CD56-NKG2C+ cells.

The rearrangement links TRBV5-1 to TRBJ2-1; the D gene is possibly TRBD1 (6 bases). The sample comprised PBMCs. The source of this sequence is a woman under 30 in good health. CDR3 DNA sequence: TGCGCCAGCAGCTTGGGACAGGTCAACAATGAGCAGTTCTTC. This sequence encodes CASSLGQVNNEQFF.